Below are 22 T cell receptor beta chains sequenced from a single sample in a study of shared clonotypes between healthy human individuals. This table comes from immunoSEQ multiplex PCR, and its TCRdb copy is limited to in-frame clones, with some not included. The data show approximately 2.3 million clones, roughly 93% seen once. Sequencing was carried out using naive CD4+ T cells from PBMCs. Noted subset: CD45RA+ positively selected. The receptors here all came from a man aged 18 to 29 in good health. Some clones in this sample may be carry-over from other donors' samples.

V usage is TRBV28 and J usage is TRBJ1-2; D ambiguous. The CDR3 sequence is 12 residues long. Germline V CDR1 and CDR2: MDHEN, SYDVKM. Trimming took off 5 bases at V and 7 bases at J, with 11 bases between the two ends. The chain's CDR3 is CASSVQRGGYTF. The CDR3 DNA follows: TGTGCCAGCAGTGTACAGCGGGGTGGCTACACCTTC.

The J gene is TRBJ2-4, the V gene TRBV2, with 8 bases that match TRBD1. Germline V CDR1 and CDR2: SNHLY, FYNNEI. V shed 4 bases and J 2 bases; nucleotides not matched to a gene: 1. The CDR3 loop spans 14 amino acids. CDR3 sequence (DNA): TGTGCCAGCAGTGGACAGGGGCCCAAAAACATTCAGTACTTC. Translated, it gives CASSGQGPKNIQYF.

V and J are TRBV4-1 and TRBJ1-5; TRBD1 agrees at 10 bases. There are 14 residues in the CDR3. V lost 4 bases, J lost 11 bases, and 8 bases stayed unmatched. Germline assignment: CDR1 MGHRA and CDR2 YSYEKL. The CDR3 loop reads CASSLPGQGTAQHF. For the CDR3, the DNA is TGCGCCAGCAGCCTACCGGGACAGGGGACGGCCCAGCATTTT.

The chain couples TRBV29-1 to TRBJ1-2; no clear D gene. The germline V gene has CDR1 SQVTM and CDR2 ANQGSEA. The CDR3 has 11 residues. The ends were cut back, 6 bases at V and 1 base at J, with 6 bases in the middle. CDR3 sequence (DNA): TGCAGCGTCGCTTATAACTATGGCTACACCTTC. Translation: CSVAYNYGYTF.

On this clone itself: At the DNA level, this CDR3 is encoded by other sequences in the same sample as well. The V and J genes are TRBV29-1 and TRBJ1-2; D is undetermined. Trimming stripped 4 bases from V and 4 bases from J, with 7 bases between. Germline V lookup: CDR1 SQVTM, CDR2 ANQGSEA. This CDR3 spans 11 amino acids. The CDR3 bases are TGCAGCGTTGGGGGTATCTATGGCTACACCTTC. It encodes CSVGGIYGYTF.

The J gene is TRBJ2-5, the V gene TRBV19; possibly TRBD1 for D (6 bases). V lost 4 bases and J 5 bases, leaving 17 bases between the germline ends. Per the germline V gene, CDR1 is LNHDA and CDR2 is SQIVND (reference sequence). CDR3 length equals 15 residues. The CDR3 loop is CASSSHREVNETQYF. Written as DNA, the CDR3 is TGTGCCAGTAGTAGCCACAGGGAAGTTAACGAGACCCAGTACTTC.

Comment on this clone: The same CDR3 is also encoded by other DNA sequences in this sample. This chain links TRBV6-5 with TRBJ2-7, with 10 bases fitting TRBD1. V lost 0 bases to trimming and J lost 2 bases; unmatched junction nucleotides: 1. The CDR3 loop spans 15 amino acids. Looked up from germline, CDR1 is MNHEY and CDR2 is SVGAGI. For the CDR3, the DNA is TGTGCCAGCAGTTACTCCGACAGGGGGCCCTACGAGCAGTACTTC. Protein product: CASSYSDRGPYEQYF.

The genes are TRBV25-1 and TRBJ2-7; 10 bases are a match to TRBD2. Germline CDR1 MGHDK, CDR2 SYGVNS. J was trimmed by 2 bases and V by 8 bases; bases with no gene match: 9. This CDR3 comprises 15 residues. The CDR3 region has the DNA TGTGCCAGCGCCCCAGCGGGAGGGAAGCCCTACGAGCAGTACTTC. Its translation is CASAPAGGKPYEQYF.

This clone was detected only once. CDR3 loop: CASSLFKNTEAFF. CDR3 nucleotides: TGTGCCAGCAGCTTATTTAAGAACACTGAAGCTTTCTTT. The rearrangement uses TRBV7-8 and TRBJ1-1; no clear D. This CDR3 has 13 residues. Between the trimmed V and J ends, which lost 2 bases and 1 base, there was a span of 5 bases. Germline assignment: CDR1 SGHVS and CDR2 FQNEAQ.

The V gene is TRBV11-2, the J gene TRBJ1-4; D possibly corresponds to TRBD1 (6 bases). Per the germline V gene, CDR1 is SGHAT and CDR2 is FQNNGV. The CDR3 runs to 15 residues. Trimming took 5 bases from V and 4 from J, leaving 14 bases between them. CDR3 amino acids: CASSPLTGNNEKLFF. The CDR3 DNA reads as TGTGCCAGCAGCCCCCTGACAGGCAATAATGAAAAACTGTTTTTT.

On this clone: The sample holds other DNA sequences that translate to the same CDR3. DNA of the CDR3: TGTGCCAGCAGCCCTGGACAGGGAGATACGCAGTATTTT. Translated: CASSPGQGDTQYF. J is TRBJ2-3 and V is TRBV7-3, with 8 bases lining up with TRBD1. The V segment lost 5 bases and the J segment 5 bases; nucleotides outside the gene matches: 3. This CDR3 has 13 amino acids. Germline V gene lookup returns CDR1 SGHTA and CDR2 FQGTGA.

The chain carries TRBV28 and TRBJ1-1; maybe TRBD1 (5 bases). This CDR3 is built from 15 residues. Trimming cost V 11 bases and J 1 base, with 20 bases left between them. CDR1 is MDHEN, CDR2 SYDVKM, per germline. CDR3 sequence reads: CAATQTGGRNTEAFF. The DNA of the CDR3 is TGTGCCGCAACCCAGACGGGGGGTCGGAACACTGAAGCTTTCTTT.

The chain uses TRBV11-2 and TRBJ2-2, with 7 nucleotides matching TRBD1. CDR3 length: 15 residues. V gave up 6 bases and J gave up 0 bases; unmatched junction bases: 4. Germline CDR1 SGHAT, CDR2 FQNNGV. The CDR3 DNA reads TGTGCCAGCAGTTCCCAGGGGGCGAACACCGGGGAGCTGTTTTTT. Translating it yields CASSSQGANTGELFF.

The chain employs TRBV6-4 and TRBJ1-3; TRBD1 agrees at 7 bases. This CDR3 is 13 amino acids long. Germline V lookup: CDR1 MRHNA, CDR2 SNTAGT. Trimming cost V 6 bases and J 8 bases; bases outside gene matches: 7. DNA for the CDR3: TGTGCCAGCAGGGGGGACAGTTGGGACACCATATATTTT. This encodes CASRGDSWDTIYF.

The J gene is TRBJ1-2, the V gene TRBV28; D call uncertain. From germline, CDR1 is MDHEN and CDR2 SYDVKM. CDR3 length equals 13 residues. V was clipped by 6 bases and J by 8 bases, with 16 bases between them. Written as DNA, the CDR3 is TGTGCCAGCAGCCGCCTAGGTATGGGGGGCTACACCTTC. Its protein is CASSRLGMGGYTF.

The CDR3 sequence is CASSSMPTTEPYGYTF. CDR3 sequence (DNA): TGTGCCAGCAGCTCCATGCCCACGACAGAACCCTATGGCTACACCTTC. The V and J genes are TRBV7-9 and TRBJ1-2, with D possibly being TRBD1 (5 bases). Germline V gives CDR1 SEHNR, CDR2 FQNEAQ (reference sequence). The CDR3 has 16 residues. V lost 4 bases, J lost 4 bases, and 19 bases lay in between.

The chain links TRBV6-5 to TRBJ2-2, with 7 nucleotides matching TRBD1. The junction had 4 bases not matched to a gene; V was cut back by 6 bases and J by 0 bases. This CDR3 contains 15 residues. Germline CDR1 reads MNHEY; CDR2 reads SVGAGI. The CDR3 reads CASRLGGTNTGELFF. CDR3 nucleotide sequence: TGTGCCAGCAGGTTAGGGGGCACGAACACCGGGGAGCTGTTTTTT.

The sample holds a few counts of this clone. The same CDR3 arises from other DNA sequences in this sample as well. The chain carries TRBV18 and TRBJ1-5, with D unresolved. There are 13 residues in the CDR3. Deletions cut 2 bases from V and 4 bases from J, with 6 bases between. Germline-derived CDR1 and CDR2 are KGHSH and LQKENI. The CDR3 coding sequence is TGTGCCAGCTCACCAGGGTCTAATCAGCCCCAGCATTTT. This gives the protein CASSPGSNQPQHF.

The rearrangement uses TRBV7-2 and TRBJ2-7; 8 nucleotides agree with TRBD1. Germline lookup yields CDR1 SGHTA and CDR2 FQGNSA. The CDR3 consists of 14 residues. V dropped 5 bases and J dropped 2; count of bases not matched to a gene: 5. CDR3 loop: CASSRGQVTYEQYF. CDR3 bases: TGTGCCAGCAGCCGGGGACAGGTCACCTACGAGCAGTACTTC.

V is TRBV18 and J is TRBJ2-1, with TRBD2 matching 12 bases. Unmatched junction bases numbered 8, after V lost 0 bases and J lost 8 bases. The CDR3 contains 17 residues. Germline CDR1 reads KGHSH; CDR2 reads LQKENI. This chain's CDR3 is CASSPPSLAGGTDEQFF. Here the CDR3 DNA reads TGTGCCAGCTCACCACCGTCGCTAGCGGGAGGGACGGATGAGCAGTTCTTC.

V is TRBV10-3 and J is TRBJ2-7; 7 bases are shared with TRBD1. Germline CDR1 is ENHRY and CDR2 is SYGVKD. V lost 0 bases, J lost 2 bases, and 4 bases stayed unmatched. The CDR3 totals 15 residues. The CDR3 reads CAISESTGIPYEQYF. DNA of the CDR3: TGTGCCATCAGTGAGTCGACAGGGATCCCCTACGAGCAGTACTTC.

This clone was recorded only once. The chain is built from TRBV7-3 and TRBJ1-6, with 7 bases lining up with TRBD1. Trimming took 8 bases from V and 7 from J; bases not matched to a gene: 8. The CDR3 consists of 14 residues. Germline CDR1 and CDR2: SGHTA and FQGTGA. The CDR3 DNA reads TGTGCCAGCGCTACCGGGACAGCAAATTCACCCCTCCACTTT. It translates to CASATGTANSPLHF.